This T cell receptor beta chain was profiled in a study of Tregs in tolerant kidney transplant recipients. Study-wide findings and caveats: The small number of patients limits these findings pending further validation.

Per germline, CDR1 MNHNS and CDR2 SASEGT. The CDR3 length is 15 residues. The V end lost 2 bases, the J end lost 1 base, and 9 bases lay between the germline ends. Some clones are missing from TCRdb's copy, which holds only in-frame ones; the method was immunoSEQ multiplex PCR. The sample records about 240,000 clones, 80% to 85% being singletons. With regard to this clone: What it binds is not known.

The sequenced sample consisted of CD4+ T cells from blood. This TCR was recovered from a human donor in good health. The J gene is TRBJ1-5, the V gene TRBV6-1; D call uncertain. CDR3: CASSERALSNQPQHF. In DNA form, the CDR3 reads TGTGCCAGCAGTGAACGAGCGTTAAGCAATCAGCCCCAGCATTTT.